This T cell receptor beta chain comes out of a study of cytomegalovirus exposure and HLA in healthy donors. In the PCR, 60 Vbeta and 13 Jbeta primers were used. Profiled with immunoSEQ multiplex PCR; TCRdb holds only in-frame clones, not every one. Among roughly 56,000 clones listed, roughly 86% were seen once. J lost 4 bases, V lost 7 bases, and 8 bases had no gene match. The CDR3 spans 14 residues. Germline assignment: CDR1 SNHLY and CDR2 FYNNEI. The chain recombines TRBV2 with TRBJ2-5, with 8 bases aligning to TRBD1. Sequencing used PBMCs. The TCR was taken from a man aged 18-30 years in good health and CMV-seronegative. CDR3 sequence reads: CASTGQGLGETQYF. The CDR3, as DNA: TGTGCCAGCACTGGACAGGGTTTGGGAGAGACCCAGTACTTC.